Listed below are T cell receptor beta chains from one sample, sequenced in a study of response to subunit inactivated influenza vaccine. MiXCR, run by TCRdb on the RT-PCR reads, gives a single entry per CDR3 protein. The table has 500,000 to 550,000 distinct CDR3 sequences, approximately 7.8% seen once. The specimen comprised PBMCs from blood, sampled around 25 months after vaccination. Every receptor here comes from a man between 50 and 75 years old who received an inactivated influenza vaccine. The CDR3 runs from the conserved cysteine through the conserved F or W. D genes are given only for firm matches. Some rows have no size entry. The others give once, few or many, or a class for an expanded clone.

J gene,clone size,D gene,V gene,CDR3 protein,CDR3 DNA
TRBJ1-4,many,.,TRBV30,CAWGRQLNEKLFF,TGTGCCTGGGGGAGGCAGCTAAATGAAAAACTGTTTTTT
TRBJ1-6,many,.,TRBV6-2/TRBV6-3,CASQPGQNSPLHF,TGTGCCAGCCAACCCGGGCAAAATTCACCCCTCCACTTT
TRBJ2-5,.,.,TRBV7-9,CASSSEKTQYF,TGTGCCAGCAGCTCCGAAAAGACCCAGTACTTC
TRBJ2-2,many,.,TRBV6-1,CASSWTETGELFF,TGTGCCAGCAGCTGGACAGAAACCGGGGAGCTGTTTTTT
TRBJ2-1,.,.,TRBV28,CASIAGGTSSYNEQFF,TGTGCCAGCATCGCCGGGGGGACATCCTCCTACAATGAGCAGTTCTTC
TRBJ2-3,few,TRBD2,TRBV5-1,CASSDPTGGDTQYF,TGCGCCAGCAGCGACCCGACGGGGGGAGATACGCAGTATTTT
TRBJ2-1,many,.,TRBV4-3,CASSQDPGFEQFF,TGCGCCAGCAGCCAAGATCCCGGGTTTGAGCAGTTCTTC
TRBJ2-1,few,TRBD2,TRBV3-1,CASSSALGGVMNEQFF,TGTGCCAGCAGCTCAGCCTTGGGGGGGGTAATGAATGAGCAGTTCTTC
TRBJ2-2,many,.,TRBV7-6,CASSRPTGELFF,TGTGCCAGCAGCCGTCCCACCGGGGAGCTGTTTTTT
TRBJ2-7,many,TRBD2,TRBV28,CGAYPQGGGRGMDEQYF,TGTGGCGCCTATCCTCAGGGTGGCGGGAGGGGTATGGACGAGCAGTACTTC
TRBJ2-1,.,.,TRBV28,CASSFAGRGYNEQFF,TGTGCCAGCAGTTTCGCCGGGAGAGGCTACAATGAGCAGTTCTTC
TRBJ1-1,few,.,TRBV4-1,CASSQDTLSSTEAFF,TGCGCCAGCAGCCAAGACACGCTATCGAGCACTGAAGCTTTCTTT
TRBJ2-5,.,.,TRBV4-3,CASSQDLGRQETQYF,TGCGCCAGCAGCCAAGATCTGGGTAGACAAGAGACCCAGTACTTC
TRBJ2-1,few,TRBD1,TRBV12-3/TRBV12-4,CASSRTGRDEQFF,TGTGCCAGCAGTAGGACAGGGCGGGATGAGCAGTTCTTC
TRBJ2-3,few,TRBD1,TRBV15,CATSRVRGLVSTDTQYF,TGTGCCACCAGCAGAGTGAGGGGGCTGGTTAGCACAGATACGCAGTATTTT
TRBJ1-5,.,.,TRBV5-5,CASSLSRVGNQPQHF,TGTGCCAGCAGCTTGAGCAGGGTTGGCAATCAGCCCCAGCATTTT
TRBJ1-1,.,.,TRBV5-1,CASRTGGVVALSEAFF,TGCGCCAGCAGGACGGGGGGGGTCGTCGCACTCAGTGAAGCTTTCTTT